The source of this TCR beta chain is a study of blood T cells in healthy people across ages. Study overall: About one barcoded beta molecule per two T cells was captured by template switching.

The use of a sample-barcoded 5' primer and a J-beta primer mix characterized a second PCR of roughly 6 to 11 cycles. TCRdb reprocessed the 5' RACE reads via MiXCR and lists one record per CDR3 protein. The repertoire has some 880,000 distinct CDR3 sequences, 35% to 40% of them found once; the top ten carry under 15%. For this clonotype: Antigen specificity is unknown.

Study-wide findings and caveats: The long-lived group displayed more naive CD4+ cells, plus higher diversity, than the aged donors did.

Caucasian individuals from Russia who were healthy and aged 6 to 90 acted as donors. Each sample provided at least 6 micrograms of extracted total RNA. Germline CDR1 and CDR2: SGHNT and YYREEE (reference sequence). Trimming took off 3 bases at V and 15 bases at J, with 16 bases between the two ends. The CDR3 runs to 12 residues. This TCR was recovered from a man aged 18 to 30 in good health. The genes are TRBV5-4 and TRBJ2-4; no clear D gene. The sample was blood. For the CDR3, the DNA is TGTGCCAGCAGCTCCTTTGCCGGGCAAAGGTACTTC. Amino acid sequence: CASSSFAGQRYF. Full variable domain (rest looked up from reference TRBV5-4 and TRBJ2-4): ETGVTQSPTHLIKTRGQQVTLRCSSQSGHNTVSWYQQALGQGPQFIFQYYREEENGRGNFPPRFSGLQFPNYSSELNVNALELDDSALYLCASSSFAGQRYFGAGTRLSVL.